These 17 T cell receptor beta chains originate from one sample sequenced in a study of cytomegalovirus exposure and HLA in healthy donors. Amplification used 60 Vbeta primers and 13 Jbeta primers. This table comes from immunoSEQ multiplex PCR, and its TCRdb copy is limited to in-frame clones, with some not included. The table shows about 150,000 clones, with less than 85% occurring only once. The material sequenced was PBMCs. The receptor source for this set is a woman aged 45 to 65 in good health and CMV-seropositive.

The table lists this clone with a few counts. The gene calls are TRBV6-6 and TRBJ1-6, with a weak D call TRBD1 (6 bases). There are 16 residues in the CDR3. The germline V and J ends were trimmed by 2 bases and 8 bases, with 16 bases remaining between them. CDR1 is MNHNY, CDR2 SVGAGI, per germline (reference sequence). This chain's CDR3 is CASSYPGTRPHSPLHF. The CDR3 DNA follows: TGTGCCAGCAGTTACCCCGGGACAAGGCCCCATTCACCCCTCCACTTT.

The chain uses TRBV29-1 and TRBJ1-1; 8 bases line up with TRBD1. Looked up from germline, CDR1 is SQVTM and CDR2 is ANQGSEA. V lost 5 bases, J lost 4 bases, and 12 bases stayed unmatched. This CDR3 is 15 amino acids long. The CDR3: CSVTRLTGDFTEAFF. In nucleotides, the CDR3 is TGCAGCGTTACGAGGTTGACAGGGGATTTCACTGAAGCTTTCTTT. Full variable domain (rest looked up from reference TRBV29-1 and TRBJ1-1): SAVISQKPSRDICQRGTSLTIQCQVDSQVTMMFWYRQQPGQSLTLIATANQGSEATYESGFVIDKFPISRPNLTFSTLTVSNMSPEDSSIYLCSVTRLTGDFTEAFFGQGTRLTVV.

CDR3 in amino acids: CASSAGTTSYNEQFF. CDR3 sequence (DNA): TGTGCCAGCAGCGCCGGGACAACTTCCTACAATGAGCAGTTCTTC. This rearrangement joins TRBV5-6 to TRBJ2-1; weak D call: TRBD1 (6 bases). V dropped 4 bases and J dropped 1 base, with 12 bases sitting between them. CDR3 length: 15 residues. CDR1 SGHDT and CDR2 YYEEEE come from the germline V gene.

V gene TRBV15 combines with J gene TRBJ1-3; 8 bases fit TRBD1. V lost 5 bases to trimming and J lost 7 bases; unmatched junction nucleotides: 7. The CDR3 totals 14 residues. Germline CDR1 is LNHNV and CDR2 is YYDKDF (reference sequence). CDR3: CATSGRQGLNTIYF. CDR3 DNA sequence: TGTGCCACCAGCGGAAGACAGGGGCTCAACACCATATATTTT. Full variable domain (outside the CDR3, taken from reference TRBV15 and TRBJ1-3): DAMVIQNPRYQVTQFGKPVTLSCSQTLNHNVMYWYQQKSSQAPKLLFHYYDKDFNNEADTPDNFQSRRPNTSFCFLDIRSPGLGDTAMYLCATSGRQGLNTIYFGEGSWLTVV.

This rearrangement joins TRBV2 to TRBJ1-2; possibly TRBD1 for D (5 bases). Trimming stripped 5 bases from V and 8 bases from J, with 15 bases between. The CDR3 runs 13 residues. Germline CDR1 is SNHLY and CDR2 is FYNNEI. DNA for the CDR3: TGTGCCAGCAGTACTGGACACTTCGTCGGCTACACCTTC. This sequence encodes CASSTGHFVGYTF. The entire variable domain, with the rest obtained from reference TRBV2 and TRBJ1-2, is as follows: EPEVTQTPSHQVTQMGQEVILRCVPISNHLYFYWYRQILGQKVEFLVSFYNNEISEKSEIFDDQFSVERPDGSNFTLKIRSTKLEDSAMYFCASSTGHFVGYTFGSGTRLTVV.

The genes are TRBV30 and TRBJ1-1; a possible D gene is TRBD1 (6 bases). V dropped 5 bases and J dropped 6 bases, with 16 bases sitting between them. CDR1 GTSNPN and CDR2 SVGIG come from the germline V gene (reference sequence). The CDR3 extends over 13 amino acids. The CDR3 is CAWGPGHRAEAFF. The CDR3 nucleotides read TGTGCCTGGGGACCGGGTCACAGGGCTGAAGCTTTCTTT.

Here the CDR3 reads CASSVSDNSPLHF. For the CDR3, the DNA is TGTGCCAGCAGCGTCTCAGATAATTCACCCCTCCACTTT. V and J are TRBV9 and TRBJ1-6; D unclear. Trimming took 2 bases from V and 5 from J, leaving 5 bases between them. The CDR3 loop spans 13 amino acids. CDR1 is SGDLS, CDR2 YYNGEE, per germline.

The V call is TRBV5-1, the J call TRBJ1-2; D might be TRBD1 (5 bases). Trimming shortened V by 3 bases and J by 0 bases, and 9 bases separated the two germline ends. The CDR3 sequence is 14 residues long. Per the germline V gene, CDR1 is SGHRS and CDR2 is YFSETQ. DNA of the CDR3: TGCGCCAGCAGCTCGGACACCACTAACTATGGCTACACCTTC. This gives the protein CASSSDTTNYGYTF.

The genes are TRBV14 and TRBJ2-1, with a possible D match to TRBD1 (6 bases). The CDR3 contains 14 residues. V gave up 0 bases and J gave up 7 bases, with 10 bases separating them. Germline V lookup: CDR1 SGHDN, CDR2 FVKESK. This chain's CDR3 is CASSQDQGWNEQFF. The CDR3 DNA reads as TGTGCCAGCAGCCAAGATCAGGGGTGGAATGAGCAGTTCTTC.

The chain is built from TRBV6-5 and TRBJ1-5; the match to TRBD1 covers 7 bases. CDR1 and CDR2 from the germline V gene are MNHEY and SVGAGI. CDR3 length equals 15 residues. With V trimmed by 6 bases and J by 4 bases, 9 bases remained unmatched. The CDR3 sequence is CASRPGQDYNQPQHF. CDR3 DNA sequence: TGTGCCAGCAGGCCCGGACAGGACTATAATCAGCCCCAGCATTTT.

The rearrangement joins TRBV7-2 to TRBJ2-1; tentative D call: TRBD2 (7 bases). In germline, CDR1 is SGHTA, CDR2 FQGNSA. The V end was cut by 2 bases, the J end by 7 bases, with 15 bases between. The CDR3 consists of 15 residues. CDR3 nucleotide sequence: TGTGCCAGCAGCTTATCGAGGGGGGGCCTGAATGAGCAGTTCTTC. It yields the protein CASSLSRGGLNEQFF. The variable domain in full, with the rest retrieved from reference TRBV7-2 and TRBJ2-1, is GAGVSQSPSNKVTEKGKDVELRCDPISGHTALYWYRQSLGQGLEFLIYFQGNSAPDKSGLPSDRFSAERTGGSVSTLTIQRTQQEDSAVYLCASSLSRGGLNEQFFGPGTRLTVL.

V usage is TRBV6-1 and J usage is TRBJ2-7, with D unresolved. Trimming took off 4 bases at V and 2 bases at J, with 9 bases between the two ends. Germline V CDR1 and CDR2: MNHNS, SASEGT. The CDR3 has 13 residues. The CDR3 sequence: CASSAGSTYEQYF. CDR3 sequence (DNA): TGTGCCAGCAGTGCCGGGTCGACCTACGAGCAGTACTTC.

The V and J genes are TRBV20-1 and TRBJ2-3, with TRBD2 as a possible D gene (6 bases). The CDR3 runs 10 residues. Per germline, CDR1 DFQATT and CDR2 SNEGSKA (reference sequence). V dropped 5 bases and J dropped 10 bases, with 10 bases sitting between them. CDR3 protein: CSAARDSQYF. CDR3 in DNA: TGCAGTGCTGCCCGGGACTCGCAGTATTTT.

V gene TRBV5-1 combines with J gene TRBJ1-1; D perhaps matches TRBD1 (6 bases). This CDR3 is built from 14 residues. Trimming took 0 bases from V and 4 from J, leaving 10 bases between them. CDR1 is SGHRS and CDR2 is YFSETQ in the germline V gene. The CDR3 reads CASSLGGPGTEAFF. The CDR3 DNA reads TGCGCCAGCAGCTTGGGGGGGCCGGGCACTGAAGCTTTCTTT.

The rearrangement joins TRBV19 to TRBJ1-1; D perhaps matches TRBD1 (6 bases). The CDR3 length is 14 residues. Germline loops: CDR1 LNHDA, CDR2 SQIVND (reference sequence). Trimming pared 10 bases from V and 5 bases from J, leaving 20 bases between. The CDR3 nucleotides read TGTGCCACCGCACGGGGGGCCCCGGGGACTGAAGCTTTCTTT. Translation: CATARGAPGTEAFF.

The chain carries TRBV4-2 and TRBJ2-5; D uncertain. Germline V lookup: CDR1 LGHNA, CDR2 YNFKEQ. The CDR3 runs 15 residues. V lost 0 bases, J lost 5 bases, and 13 bases lay in between. DNA of the CDR3: TGTGCCAGCAGCCAAGATTTTGTTGCTCAGGAGACCCAGTACTTC. Its protein is CASSQDFVAQETQYF.

The chain recombines TRBV10-1 with TRBJ2-7, with 10 nucleotides matching TRBD2. This CDR3 is built from 15 residues. Germline V CDR1 and CDR2: WNHNN, SYGVQD (reference sequence). V shed 0 bases and J 6 bases; nucleotides not matched to a gene: 5. The CDR3 sequence: CASSESGLAMGEQYF. CDR3 DNA sequence: TGCGCCAGCAGTGAGTCGGGACTAGCGATGGGCGAGCAGTACTTC.